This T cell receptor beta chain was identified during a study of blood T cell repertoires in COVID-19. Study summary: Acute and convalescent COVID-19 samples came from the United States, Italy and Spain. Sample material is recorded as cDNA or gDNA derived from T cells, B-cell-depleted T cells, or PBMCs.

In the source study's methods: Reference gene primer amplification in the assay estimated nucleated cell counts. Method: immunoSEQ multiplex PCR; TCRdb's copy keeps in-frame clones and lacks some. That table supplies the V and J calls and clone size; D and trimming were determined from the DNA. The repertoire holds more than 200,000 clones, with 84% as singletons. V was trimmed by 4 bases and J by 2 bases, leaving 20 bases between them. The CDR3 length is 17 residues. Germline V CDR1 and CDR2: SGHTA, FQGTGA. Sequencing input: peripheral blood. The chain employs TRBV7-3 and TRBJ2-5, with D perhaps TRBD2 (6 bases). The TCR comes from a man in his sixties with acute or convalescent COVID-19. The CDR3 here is CASSSRRAGRGQETQYF. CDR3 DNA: TGTGCCAGCAGCTCCCGGAGAGCCGGGCGGGGTCAAGAGACCCAGTACTTC.